One sample yielded the 25 T cell receptor beta chains listed below, sequenced in a study of beta chain features in type 1 diabetes. As every portion of the isolated RNA was reverse transcribed, the sequencing read expressed TCRB transcripts. Only in-frame clones appear in the TCRdb table, and some are missing; sequencing was by immunoSEQ multiplex PCR. Of hundreds of thousands of clones detected, 15% to 17% appear once; the ten largest clones hold approximately 0.087%. Material: naive CD4+ T cells from blood. The receptors stem from a man between 18 and 29 years old in good health.

This clone was recorded a few times. The chain couples TRBV7-2 to TRBJ1-5; D is perhaps TRBD1 (6 bases). The germline gives CDR1 SGHTA, CDR2 FQGNSA. V lost 5 bases, J lost 4 bases, and 15 bases lay in between. This CDR3 comprises 15 residues. CDR3 sequence (DNA): TGTGCCAGCAGCATCGGGACACTGGGGAATCAGCCCCAGCATTTT. Protein: CASSIGTLGNQPQHF.

This clone was counted between two and nine times. The chain carries TRBV7-6 and TRBJ1-4, with D perhaps matching TRBD1 (5 bases). Germline CDR1 reads SGHVS; CDR2 reads FNYEAQ. Trimming took off 4 bases at V and 7 bases at J, with 13 bases between the two ends. This CDR3 is 14 amino acids long. CDR3 sequence reads: CASSSRWGSEKLFF. In nucleotides, the CDR3 is TGTGCCAGCAGCTCTCGATGGGGGAGTGAAAAACTGTTTTTT.

This clone was observed a few times. V usage is TRBV9 and J usage is TRBJ2-2; D is possibly TRBD1 (5 bases). The germline V gene encodes CDR1 SGDLS and CDR2 YYNGEE. V shed 3 bases and J shed 4 bases, with 19 bases lying between them. The CDR3 is made up of 17 amino acids. Here the CDR3 DNA reads TGTGCCAGCAGCGAAGGGTGGCAGGGTCAAGGCACCGGGGAGCTGTTTTTT. This sequence encodes CASSEGWQGQGTGELFF.

J is TRBJ2-1 and V is TRBV7-2, with D perhaps TRBD2 (6 bases). Germline CDR1 reads SGHTA; CDR2 reads FQGNSA. V lost 5 bases, J lost 10 bases, and 12 bases lay in between. This CDR3 spans 12 amino acids. CDR3 amino acids: CASSTRLAEQFF. The CDR3 region has the DNA TGTGCCAGCAGCACACGCCTAGCGGAGCAGTTCTTC.

This clone showed up just a few times. The chain carries TRBV27 and TRBJ2-1; 7 bases map to TRBD2. Germline-derived CDR1 and CDR2 are MNHEY and SMNVEV (reference sequence). CDR3 length: 15 residues. The V gene end was trimmed by 2 bases and the J gene end by 9 bases; junction bases not matched to a gene: 10. The CDR3 loop reads CASSLAGRPGGEQFF. The CDR3 DNA reads as TGTGCCAGCAGTTTAGCGGGACGGCCGGGGGGTGAGCAGTTCTTC.

This clone was observed a handful of times. The chain is built from TRBV6-5 and TRBJ2-7; TRBD1 matches 9 bases. This CDR3 spans 14 amino acids. CDR1 is MNHEY and CDR2 is SVGAGI in the germline V gene. With 5 bases clipped from V and 3 bases from J, the junction kept 5 bases outside the gene matches. In DNA form, the CDR3 reads TGTGCCAGCAGTCGCAGGGACAGGGTCTACGAGCAGTACTTC. This sequence encodes CASSRRDRVYEQYF.

The CDR3 loop reads CASSLSGTSFHEQYF. CDR3 nucleotide sequence: TGTGCCAGCAGCCTCTCCGGGACTAGCTTCCACGAGCAGTACTTC. The chain has TRBV7-3 and TRBJ2-7, with TRBD2 matching 9 bases. The CDR3 extends over 15 amino acids. The trim removed 5 bases at V and 5 bases at J, leaving 10 bases unmatched. Per the germline V gene, CDR1 is SGHTA and CDR2 is FQGTGA.

This chain's CDR3 is CASSYSQGTSVSTIYF. CDR3 bases: TGTGCCAGCAGTTACTCGCAAGGGACCTCCGTCAGCACCATATATTTT. The chain uses TRBV6-5 and TRBJ1-3, with a weak D call TRBD1 (5 bases). This CDR3 is built from 16 residues. Trimming left V 0 bases short and J 9 bases short, with 18 bases between. Germline V gives CDR1 MNHEY, CDR2 SVGAGI.

This CDR3 reads CASSQGGRSLYGYTF. In DNA, the CDR3 is TGTGCCAGCAGCCAAGGGGGACGGAGCCTCTATGGCTACACCTTC. The chain recombines TRBV14 with TRBJ1-2, with D possibly matching TRBD1 (5 bases). The V gene's germline CDR1 is SGHDN and CDR2 FVKESK. The CDR3 covers 15 residues. Trimming pared 1 base from V and 4 bases from J, leaving 13 bases between.

This rearrangement joins TRBV2 to TRBJ1-6; D may be TRBD1 (5 bases). Germline V lookup: CDR1 SNHLY, CDR2 FYNNEI. The CDR3 consists of 15 residues. V lost 6 bases and J 4 bases, leaving 13 bases between the germline ends. The CDR3 DNA reads TGTGCCAGCAGCACAGCGGAGGGGTATAATTCACCCCTCCACTTT. Encoded protein: CASSTAEGYNSPLHF.

This clone turned up a few times. The chain links TRBV25-1 to TRBJ1-4; D is unresolved. The CDR3 is made up of 15 amino acids. Deletions cut 0 bases from V and 7 bases from J, with 12 bases between. CDR1 and CDR2 (germline): MGHDK, SYGVNS. The CDR3 reads CASSEYTGGSEKLFF. CDR3 nucleotide sequence: TGTGCCAGCAGTGAATATACGGGAGGTAGTGAAAAACTGTTTTTT. Full variable domain (outside the CDR3, taken from reference TRBV25-1 and TRBJ1-4): EADIYQTPRYLVIGTGKKITLECSQTMGHDKMYWYQQDPGMELHLIHYSYGVNSTEKGDLSSESTVSRIRTEHFPLTLESARPSHTSQYLCASSEYTGGSEKLFFGSGTQLSVL.

The rearrangement joins TRBV6-1 to TRBJ1-4; D call uncertain. Germline V gene sequence: CDR1 MNHNS, CDR2 SASEGT. The V gene lost 2 bases and the J gene lost 8 bases, with 12 bases spanning the gap. CDR3 length equals 14 residues. The CDR3 spells CASSEWGVGEKLFF. The CDR3 coding sequence is TGTGCCAGCAGTGAATGGGGAGTTGGAGAAAAACTGTTTTTT.

This clone was detected only a few times. The chain has TRBV28 and TRBJ2-1; the D gene is possibly TRBD1 (6 bases). The germline V and J ends were trimmed by 6 bases and 4 bases, with 16 bases remaining between them. CDR3 length: 15 amino acids. Germline V gene data show CDR1 as MDHEN and CDR2 as SYDVKM. CDR3 amino acids: CASRPAGTLYNEQFF. In DNA, the CDR3 is TGTGCCAGCAGACCCGCCGGGACACTATACAATGAGCAGTTCTTC.

This clone came up a few times. CDR3: CASSQGVPPSYEQYF. The DNA of the CDR3 is TGCGCCAGCAGCCAAGGGGTCCCTCCCTCCTACGAGCAGTACTTC. The rearrangement uses TRBV4-1 and TRBJ2-7; D is unclear. Looked up from germline, CDR1 is MGHRA and CDR2 is YSYEKL. With 1 base removed from V and 0 bases from J, the gap between germline ends came to 10 bases. This CDR3 has 15 amino acids.

V and J are TRBV2 and TRBJ2-2, with D uncertain. CDR3 length: 13 residues. CDR1 is SNHLY and CDR2 is FYNNEI in the germline V gene. Trimming stripped 4 bases from V and 3 bases from J, with 6 bases between. The CDR3 DNA is TGTGCCAGCAGTGCCAGGTACACCGGGGAGCTGTTTTTT. Protein product: CASSARYTGELFF.

The rearrangement uses TRBV7-2 and TRBJ1-5; 7 nucleotides agree with TRBD1. V lost 4 bases to trimming and J lost 7 bases; unmatched junction nucleotides: 10. The germline V gene has CDR1 SGHTA and CDR2 FQGNSA. The CDR3 length is 15 residues. CDR3 in DNA: TGTGCCAGCAGCTCCCCGTCCGGGACAGCACAGCCCCAGCATTTT. Translation: CASSSPSGTAQPQHF.

This rearrangement joins TRBV5-4 to TRBJ2-5; D remains unclear. This CDR3 spans 16 amino acids. Germline lookup yields CDR1 SGHNT and CDR2 YYREEE (reference sequence). Between the trimmed V and J ends, which lost 1 base and 1 base, there was a span of 14 bases. This CDR3 reads CASSLLGSASQETQYF. For the CDR3, the DNA is TGTGCCAGCAGCTTGCTAGGCAGCGCCAGCCAAGAGACCCAGTACTTC.

The chain joins TRBV6-5 to TRBJ2-3; 8 nucleotides align to TRBD2. The germline V gene encodes CDR1 MNHEY and CDR2 SVGAGI. The length of the CDR3 is 14 residues. Trimming took 6 bases from V and 6 from J; bases not matched to a gene: 8. The CDR3 region has the DNA TGTGCCAGCAGCAATGGACTAGCTCGGGATACGCAGTATTTT. It yields the protein CASSNGLARDTQYF.

There are a few counts of this clone. The J gene is TRBJ1-2, the V gene TRBV2, with D possibly being TRBD1 (5 bases). Germline V CDR1 and CDR2: SNHLY, FYNNEI. The CDR3 totals 14 residues. V was pared by 2 bases and J by 4 bases, with 11 bases between. The CDR3 DNA reads TGTGCCAGCAGTGAACGGGGCAGCTTCTATGGCTACACCTTC. Its translation is CASSERGSFYGYTF.

The chain links TRBV27 to TRBJ2-6, with a weak D call TRBD2 (5 bases). V was shortened by 7 bases and J by 2 bases, with 12 bases between the two germline ends. CDR1 and CDR2 (germline): MNHEY, SMNVEV (reference sequence). CDR3 length equals 15 residues. The CDR3 DNA sequence: TGTGCCAGCACTCCCTCGAGGGCTGGGGCCAACGTCCTGACTTTC. Its translation is CASTPSRAGANVLTF.

The sample holds a few counts of this clone. The CDR3 region has the DNA TGCGCCAGCAGCCAAGATCACCAGGTACCCTACGAGCAGTACTTC. Amino acid sequence: CASSQDHQVPYEQYF. This chain links TRBV4-3 with TRBJ2-7; no clear D gene. V was trimmed by 0 bases and J by 2 bases, leaving 11 bases between them. The germline gives CDR1 LGHNA, CDR2 YSLEER. The length of the CDR3 is 15 residues.

This clone showed up just a few times. This rearrangement joins TRBV19 to TRBJ1-5; D is unclear. Germline V gene sequence: CDR1 LNHDA, CDR2 SQIVND (reference sequence). The CDR3 totals 15 residues. V lost 3 bases and J 5 bases, leaving 14 bases between the germline ends. The DNA for the CDR3 is TGTGCCAGTAGTATCGAGACCCTAGCGGATCAGCCCCAGCATTTT. This encodes CASSIETLADQPQHF.

The V and J genes are TRBV5-4 and TRBJ1-2; 7 bases line up with TRBD1. CDR1 and CDR2 (germline): SGHNT, YYREEE (reference sequence). V trimming: 4 bases; J trimming: 5 bases; junction bases outside the gene matches: 17. CDR3 length: 17 amino acids. The CDR3 nucleotides are TGTGCCAGCAGCCAAGAGACAGGGCTTAAGGCGAATTATGGCTACACCTTC. Residues: CASSQETGLKANYGYTF.

This clone was picked up a small number of times. The V gene is TRBV5-4, the J gene TRBJ2-1; D unclear. The V gene lost 1 base and the J gene lost 8 bases, with 16 bases spanning the gap. The CDR3 consists of 15 residues. Germline values: CDR1 SGHNT, CDR2 YYREEE (reference sequence). The CDR3 here is CASSLSTVVRHEQFF. In DNA, the CDR3 is TGTGCCAGCAGCTTGAGTACAGTAGTCAGACATGAGCAGTTCTTC. Complete variable domain (other parts from reference TRBV5-4 and TRBJ2-1): ETGVTQSPTHLIKTRGQQVTLRCSSQSGHNTVSWYQQALGQGPQFIFQYYREEENGRGNFPPRFSGLQFPNYSSELNVNALELDDSALYLCASSLSTVVRHEQFFGPGTRLTVL.

A few counts support this clone. J is TRBJ2-4 and V is TRBV7-3; 9 bases map to TRBD1. The CDR3 covers 15 residues. Germline CDR1 SGHTA, CDR2 FQGTGA. V lost 5 bases, J lost 4 bases, and 6 bases stayed unmatched. For the CDR3, the DNA is TGTGCCAGCAGCCCCGGAGGACAGGGGAAAAACATTCAGTACTTC. It yields the protein CASSPGGQGKNIQYF.